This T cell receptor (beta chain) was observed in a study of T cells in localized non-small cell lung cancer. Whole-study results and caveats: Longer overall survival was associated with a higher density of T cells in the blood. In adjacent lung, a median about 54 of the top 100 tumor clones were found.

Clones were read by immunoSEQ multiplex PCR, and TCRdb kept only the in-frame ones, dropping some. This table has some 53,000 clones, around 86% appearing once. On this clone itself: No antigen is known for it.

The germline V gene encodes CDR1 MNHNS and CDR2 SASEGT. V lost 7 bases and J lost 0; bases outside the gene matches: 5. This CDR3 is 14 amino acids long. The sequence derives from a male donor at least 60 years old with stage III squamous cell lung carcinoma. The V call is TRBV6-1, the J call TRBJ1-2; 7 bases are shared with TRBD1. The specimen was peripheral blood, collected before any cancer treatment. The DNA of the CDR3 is TGTGCCAGCAAGTACAGGGGTCCTAACTATGGCTACACCTTC. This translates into CASKYRGPNYGYTF.